Each of the 25 T cell receptor beta chains below was sequenced from the same sample in a study of T cells after posttransplantation cyclophosphamide. Data came from immunoSEQ multiplex PCR; TCRdb stores just in-frame clones and leaves some out. The profile covers around 35,000 clones, none occurring a single time. The sample was PBMCs. The receptors derive from a man under 40 in good health and a related stem cell transplant donor.

This clone has a count of ten or more. J is TRBJ1-2 and V is TRBV12-3 or TRBV12-4; D not certain. The CDR3 extends over 12 amino acids. Trimming pared 1 base from V and 8 bases from J, leaving 8 bases between. In DNA form, the CDR3 reads TGTGCCAGCAGTTTAGAGGCAGGAGGCTACACCTTC. Protein: CASSLEAGGYTF.

This clone has at least ten counts. The chain combines TRBV2 with TRBJ1-2; 8 nucleotides align to TRBD1. The V segment lost 2 bases and the J segment 4 bases; nucleotides outside the gene matches: 6. The CDR3 is made up of 15 amino acids. In germline, CDR1 is SNHLY, CDR2 FYNNEI. This chain's CDR3 is CASSERVTGGYGYTF. As DNA, the CDR3 is TGTGCCAGCAGTGAAAGGGTTACAGGGGGCTATGGCTACACCTTC.

This clone was detected many times. V is TRBV7-3 and J is TRBJ2-3, with 10 bases fitting TRBD2. Germline V lookup: CDR1 SGHTA, CDR2 FQGTGA. The ends lost 5 bases at V and 11 bases at J; junction bases unmatched: 4. The CDR3 is made up of 12 amino acids. CDR3 amino acids: CASSTGLAVQYF. The CDR3 DNA follows: TGTGCCAGCAGCACCGGACTAGCGGTGCAGTATTTT.

At least ten counts were recorded for this clone. This chain connects TRBV5-1 to TRBJ2-1; 11 bases are shared with TRBD1. J was trimmed by 7 bases and V by 4 bases; bases with no gene match: 7. The CDR3 has 15 amino acids. In germline, CDR1 is SGHRS, CDR2 YFSETQ. CDR3 in DNA: TGCGCCAGCAGCCCCCTGGACAGGGGGCGTAATGAGCAGTTCTTC. It yields the protein CASSPLDRGRNEQFF.

This clone was counted ten times or more. The chain is built from TRBV18 and TRBJ2-7; 7 positions agree with TRBD1. In germline, CDR1 is KGHSH, CDR2 LQKENI. Losses at the gene ends were 0 bases for V and 2 bases for J; bases not matched to a gene: 4. This CDR3 is 15 amino acids long. The CDR3 sequence: CASSPPTGRAYEQYF. The CDR3 DNA reads TGTGCCAGCTCACCACCGACAGGGCGCGCCTACGAGCAGTACTTC.

This clone was seen repeatedly, ten times or more. V and J are TRBV5-8 and TRBJ2-5; the match to TRBD2 covers 11 bases. The CDR3 is made up of 15 amino acids. V was pared by 4 bases and J by 4 bases, with 6 bases of the junction left unmatched. Germline V lookup: CDR1 SGHTS, CDR2 YDEGEE. The CDR3 DNA follows: TGTGCCAGCAGCCCTCTAGCGGGGGGATTAGAGACCCAGTACTTC. Amino acid sequence: CASSPLAGGLETQYF.

In its sample, this clone was seen a few times. The rearrangement links TRBV7-8 to TRBJ2-5, with TRBD1 matching over 12 bases. Germline values: CDR1 SGHVS, CDR2 FQNEAQ. V was clipped by 2 bases and J by 5 bases; unmatched bases: 6. This CDR3 has 16 amino acids. In nucleotides, the CDR3 is TGTGCCAGCAGCTTATGGGACAGGGGGCTAGGGGAGACCCAGTACTTC. It translates to CASSLWDRGLGETQYF.

The chain recombines TRBV5-1 with TRBJ2-2, with a tentative D call TRBD1 (6 bases). The V and J ends lost 3 bases and 3 bases respectively, with 9 bases between them. The CDR3 loop spans 14 amino acids. Germline CDR1 reads SGHRS; CDR2 reads YFSETQ. The DNA for the CDR3 is TGCGCCAGCAGCTCCCAGGGGTACACCGGGGAGCTGTTTTTT. As protein: CASSSQGYTGELFF.

This clone was seen at least ten times. The chain couples TRBV7-6 to TRBJ1-4, with D unclear. V was pared by 0 bases and J by 8 bases, with 7 bases between. There are 13 residues in the CDR3. The germline gives CDR1 SGHVS, CDR2 FNYEAQ. The CDR3 DNA reads TGTGCCAGCAGCTTAGCTCCGACAGAAAAACTGTTTTTT. Its translation is CASSLAPTEKLFF.

This clone was picked up many times. This chain connects TRBV10-3 to TRBJ1-6; 7 bases fit TRBD1. In germline, CDR1 is ENHRY, CDR2 SYGVKD. V dropped 7 bases and J dropped 8; count of bases not matched to a gene: 8. This CDR3 has 14 residues. Here the CDR3 reads CAINPTGSHSPLHF. For the CDR3, the DNA is TGTGCCATCAACCCGACAGGGTCACATTCACCCCTCCACTTT.

This clone was seen ten or more times. This chain connects TRBV5-1 to TRBJ1-2, with D perhaps matching TRBD1 (6 bases). Germline V gene sequence: CDR1 SGHRS, CDR2 YFSETQ. CDR3 size: 14 residues. The V gene lost 2 bases and the J gene lost 6 bases, with 14 bases spanning the gap. The CDR3 coding sequence is TGCGCCAGCAGCTTTCAGGGGAAGGGCGATGGCTACACCTTC. This gives the protein CASSFQGKGDGYTF.

This chain connects TRBV28 to TRBJ2-5, with 11 bases that match TRBD1. Trimming removed 5 bases from V and 5 bases from J; junction bases left unmatched: 13. Germline lookup yields CDR1 MDHEN and CDR2 SYDVKM. CDR3 length: 17 amino acids. The CDR3 region is CASSASTGTGGQETQYF. The DNA for the CDR3 is TGTGCCAGCAGTGCCTCCACCGGGACAGGGGGGCAGGAGACCCAGTACTTC.

Many counts were recorded for this clone. CDR3 sequence reads: CASSPRSGTRKFF. CDR3 in DNA: TGTGCCAGTAGTCCCCGGTCTGGGACAAGGAAGTTCTTC. The V and J genes are TRBV19 and TRBJ2-1; tentative D call: TRBD1 (6 bases). CDR1 is LNHDA and CDR2 is SQIVND in the germline V gene (reference sequence). The CDR3 is 13 amino acids. V was trimmed by 5 bases and J by 14 bases, leaving 19 bases between them.

The chain carries TRBV28 and TRBJ2-5; TRBD1 or TRBD2 may be the D gene (5 bases each). This CDR3 is 14 amino acids long. CDR1 and CDR2 from the germline V gene are MDHEN and SYDVKM. The germline V and J ends were trimmed by 8 bases and 5 bases, with 18 bases remaining between them. CDR3 protein: CASHPQGVIETQYF. CDR3 bases: TGTGCCAGCCATCCTCAGGGAGTAATTGAGACCCAGTACTTC.

This clone was counted only a few times. V usage is TRBV12-3 or TRBV12-4 and J usage is TRBJ1-3; the D gene is possibly TRBD1 (5 bases). The CDR3 has 16 amino acids. Deletions cut 1 base from V and 0 bases from J, with 10 bases between. The CDR3 DNA reads as TGTGCCAGCAGTTTAGGGGGCGGTTTCTCTGGAAACACCATATATTTT. Amino acid sequence: CASSLGGGFSGNTIYF.

There are many counts of this clone. V gene TRBV18 combines with J gene TRBJ1-1, with 8 bases identical to TRBD1. CDR1 and CDR2 from the germline V gene are KGHSH and LQKENI. This CDR3 spans 14 amino acids. The V and J ends lost 3 bases and 1 base, in that order; junction bases with no gene match: 1. This CDR3 is CASSPDRENTEAFF. DNA for the CDR3: TGTGCCAGCTCACCGGACAGGGAGAACACTGAAGCTTTCTTT.

This clone was counted many times. The chain joins TRBV27 to TRBJ2-1, with 12 bases that match TRBD2. Germline assignment: CDR1 MNHEY and CDR2 SMNVEV (reference sequence). The CDR3 length is 13 residues. V lost 6 bases, J lost 7 bases, and 1 base stayed unmatched. The chain's CDR3 is CASRGTSGNEQFF. CDR3 nucleotides: TGTGCCAGCAGGGGGACTAGCGGGAATGAGCAGTTCTTC.

The gene calls are TRBV9 and TRBJ2-3; 14 bases are shared with TRBD2. Germline lookup yields CDR1 SGDLS and CDR2 YYNGEE. CDR3 length: 17 amino acids. The ends lost 4 bases at V and 0 bases at J; junction bases unmatched: 4. DNA for the CDR3: TGTGCCAGCAGCCCTCGGACTAGCGGGGGGAGCACAGATACGCAGTATTTT. This codes for CASSPRTSGGSTDTQYF.

The chain employs TRBV6-1 and TRBJ2-5, with 11 bases aligning to TRBD2. The CDR3 consists of 17 residues. Germline V gene data show CDR1 as MNHNS and CDR2 as SASEGT. V lost 1 base, J lost 1 base, and 5 bases stayed unmatched. DNA for the CDR3: TGTGCCAGCAGTGAAGAGATAGCGGGGGGGTCCCAAGAGACCCAGTACTTC. Translating it yields CASSEEIAGGSQETQYF.

In its sample, this clone was seen many times. This rearrangement joins TRBV25-1 to TRBJ1-4; weak D call: TRBD1 (6 bases). Germline loops: CDR1 MGHDK, CDR2 SYGVNS. The germline V and J ends were trimmed by 6 bases and 6 bases, with 17 bases remaining between them. The CDR3 sequence is 15 residues long. The DNA for the CDR3 is TGTGCCAGCAGGGACGGGGGGCGCTTAGATGAAAAACTGTTTTTT. The encoded protein is CASRDGGRLDEKLFF.

This clone was found many times. The V and J genes are TRBV4-3 and TRBJ1-2, with 7 bases that match TRBD1. Trimming removed 1 base from V and 3 bases from J; junction bases left unmatched: 14. This CDR3 region has 18 residues. Germline V lookup: CDR1 LGHNA, CDR2 YSLEER. CDR3 region: CASSQVEGADLQYYGYTF. The CDR3 region has the DNA TGCGCCAGCAGCCAAGTGGAGGGGGCCGATCTCCAATACTATGGCTACACCTTC.

The sample holds many counts of this clone. The chain is built from TRBV12-3 or TRBV12-4 and TRBJ1-1; no reliable D call. CDR3 length: 12 amino acids. With 2 bases removed from V and 10 bases from J, the gap between germline ends came to 11 bases. In DNA, the CDR3 is TGTGCCAGCAGTTTAATCGGGGTTACAGCTTTCTTT. It is translated as CASSLIGVTAFF.

This clone came up many times. This chain uses TRBV4-1 with TRBJ1-4; possible D gene TRBD1, 5 bases. Germline assignment: CDR1 MGHRA and CDR2 YSYEKL. The CDR3 runs 17 residues. Trimming removed 1 base at V and 5 bases at J, with 17 bases between. CDR3 in amino acids: CASSQGGRRQPNEKLFF. DNA of the CDR3: TGCGCCAGCAGCCAAGGGGGTAGGAGACAGCCGAATGAAAAACTGTTTTTT.

This clone came up many times. The CDR3 coding sequence is TGTGCCATCAGGTCCCCTAGCGGGGGGGCCGGGTCCGCCTACGAGCAGTACTTC. Translating it yields CAIRSPSGGAGSAYEQYF. The gene calls are TRBV10-3 and TRBJ2-7, with 12 bases matching TRBD2. Germline CDR1 is ENHRY and CDR2 is SYGVKD. CDR3 size: 18 residues. With V trimmed by 6 bases and J by 2 bases, 14 bases remained unmatched.

This clone was counted a few times. This sequence joins TRBV5-6 and TRBJ2-2, with 7 nucleotides matching TRBD1. The CDR3 contains 17 residues. Germline V gene lookup returns CDR1 SGHDT and CDR2 YYEEEE. The V gene end was trimmed by 4 bases and the J gene end by 0 bases; junction bases not matched to a gene: 9. The CDR3 protein is CASSPRTGLTNTGELFF. In DNA, the CDR3 is TGTGCCAGCAGCCCTAGGACAGGCCTTACGAACACCGGGGAGCTGTTTTTT. Drawing the rest from reference TRBV5-6 and TRBJ2-2, the complete variable domain is DAGVTQSPTHLIKTRGQQVTLRCSPKSGHDTVSWYQQALGQGPQFIFQYYEEEERQRGNFPDRFSGHQFPNYSSELNVNALLLGDSALYLCASSPRTGLTNTGELFFGEGSRLTVL.